This passage covers 5 T cell receptor beta chains from one sample sequenced in a study of CD8+CD57+ T cells in acquired aplastic anemia. The use of genomic DNA as template underpinned the TCR beta VDJ and CDR3 profiling. TCRdb recomputed calls from the reads with MiXCR, one row per CDR3 protein. The sample has approximately 100,000 distinct CDR3 sequences, around two thirds seen once. Patients who underwent sequencing had shown CD8+CD57+ cell expansion by flow cytometry. Sequencing was done on a sample of sorted CD4+, CD8+, or CD8+CD57+ T cells (not recorded which) from PBMCs. The receptors stem from a human donor with aplastic anemia.

This chain joins TRBV7-6 and TRBJ1-1, with D hard to call. The CDR3 is 13 residues long. The V gene lost 5 bases and the J gene lost 1 base, with 8 bases spanning the gap. Germline V gene lookup returns CDR1 SGHVS and CDR2 FNYEAQ. The CDR3 region has the DNA TGTGCCAGCAGCCAGACTGAGAACACTGAAGCTTTCTTT. Translated, it gives CASSQTENTEAFF. The variable domain in full, with the rest retrieved from reference TRBV7-6 and TRBJ1-1, is GAGVSQSPRYKVTKRGQDVALRCDPISGHVSLYWYRQALGQGPEFLTYFNYEAQQDKSGLPNDRFSAERPEGSISTLTIQRTEQRDSAMYRCASSQTENTEAFFGQGTRLTVV.

The chain is built from TRBV10-3 and TRBJ2-1; 10 bases are a match to TRBD2. This CDR3 region has 13 residues. Germline V gives CDR1 ENHRY, CDR2 SYGVKD. V gave up 5 bases and J gave up 10 bases; unmatched junction bases: 5. CDR3 DNA sequence: TGTGCCATCAGTAGCGGGGGGGCTAAAGAGCAGTTCTTC. Protein: CAISSGGAKEQFF.

The chain couples TRBV7-3 to TRBJ2-3; tentatively, D is TRBD1 or TRBD2 (5 bases each). Trimming shortened V by 5 bases and J by 3 bases, and 12 bases separated the two germline ends. In germline, CDR1 is SGHTA, CDR2 FQGTGA. The CDR3 runs 14 residues. This chain's CDR3 is CASSPGTPTDTQYF. As DNA, the CDR3 is TGTGCCAGCAGCCCTGGGACGCCGACAGATACGCAGTATTTT.

This clonotype showed up just a few times. The chain employs TRBV24-1 and TRBJ2-1, with 9 bases identical to TRBD2. Germline V gene sequence: CDR1 KGHDR, CDR2 SFDVKD. J lost 9 bases, V lost 7 bases, and 9 bases had no gene match. This CDR3 comprises 14 residues. The CDR3 is CATSIAGVSGEQFF. CDR3 sequence (DNA): TGTGCCACCAGCATAGCGGGAGTCAGCGGTGAGCAGTTCTTC.

Only a few counts were recorded for this clonotype. The rearrangement uses TRBV29-1 and TRBJ2-5; D is uncertain. Germline V gene sequence: CDR1 SQVTM, CDR2 ANQGSEA. Trimming cost V 4 bases and J 2 bases, with 14 bases left between them. This CDR3 contains 14 residues. The CDR3 loop reads CSVVLGTQQETQYF. CDR3 in DNA: TGCAGCGTTGTTCTGGGAACCCAACAAGAGACCCAGTACTTC.